This T cell receptor beta chain was obtained from a study of CD8 T cells in ankylosing spondylitis. Overall study findings and caveats: Earlier reports found some motif variants in synovial fluid and blood in reactive arthritis. The authors reported significant enrichment of disease-linked clones in matched ankylosing spondylitis synovial fluid. Among TCR beta sequences, a motif of eight highly homologous variants appeared characteristic of ankylosing spondylitis blood. Disease-associated clonotypes exhibited CD8+ identity and were relatively infrequent in peripheral blood.

To note about this clonotype: Its antigen is not known.

V was trimmed by 0 bases and J by 4 bases, leaving 15 bases between them. The germline V gene encodes CDR1 SGHDT and CDR2 YYEEEE. The CDR3 extends over 16 amino acids. Researchers built TCR beta libraries using quantitative 5'-RACE with molecular barcodes. Via MiXCR, TCRdb re-called the 5' RACE reads, giving one row per CDR3 protein. The sample lists fewer than 750,000 distinct CDR3 sequences; over 15% were seen once. The chain joins TRBV5-6 to TRBJ2-3; D is ambiguous. The sequence came from a male donor with ankylosing spondylitis. Sequenced: blood, either unsorted or a sorted T cell fraction (not recorded which). In DNA form, the CDR3 reads TGTGCCAGCAGCTTGGCGTCGGGCGTCCGGGCAGATACGCAGTATTTT. Protein: CASSLASGVRADTQYF.